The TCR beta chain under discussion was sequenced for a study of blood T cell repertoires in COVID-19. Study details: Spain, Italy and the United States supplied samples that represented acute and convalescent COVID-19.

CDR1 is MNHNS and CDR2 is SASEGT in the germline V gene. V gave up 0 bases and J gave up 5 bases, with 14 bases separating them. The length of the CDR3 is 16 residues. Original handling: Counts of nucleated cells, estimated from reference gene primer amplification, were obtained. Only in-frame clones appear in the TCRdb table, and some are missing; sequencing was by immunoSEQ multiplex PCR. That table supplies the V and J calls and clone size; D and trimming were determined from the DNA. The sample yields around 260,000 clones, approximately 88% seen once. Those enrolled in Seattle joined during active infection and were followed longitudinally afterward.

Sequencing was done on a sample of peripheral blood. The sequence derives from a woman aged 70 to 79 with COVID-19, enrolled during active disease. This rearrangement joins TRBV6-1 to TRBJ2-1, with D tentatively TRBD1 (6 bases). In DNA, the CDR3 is TGTGCCAGCAGTGAAGCCCCAGGGGCCCCTAACAATGAGCAGTTCTTC. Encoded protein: CASSEAPGAPNNEQFF.